This T cell receptor beta chain stems from a study of T cell clonotyping in hematopoietic cell transplantation (dated by TCRdb to about 2021). With regard to the full study: Pretransplant samples from recipients were collected after cytoreduction. A total of about 140 blood samples were gathered in the study from a few dozen consecutive transplant recipients along with their related donors. Recruitment of patients ran from September 2015 to early 2017, and follow-up continued until late 2020 or until death.

Results and caveats for the whole study, not just this receptor: After transplant, TCR diversity in recipients dropped, and pathologically expanded clonotypes climbed progressively between day 30 and day 180. Overlap with donor repertoires was found for only a small fraction of recipient repertoires, with over 95% found to appear de novo at the given depth. Broader posttransplant TCR repertoire diversity was predicted by donor and pretransplant recipient Inverse Simpson Index values. Sample size was limited, and cells were not sorted, so CD4 and CD8 repertoire contributions could not be separated.

This sample's time point label indicates: recipient sample about 28 days before transplant, after cytoreduction. Blood from recipients was drawn roughly 28 days before transplant, then again at days 30, 100 and 180 after transplant. Nuclei Lysis Solution was used to extract genomic DNA from fresh or cryopreserved unfractionated peripheral blood mononuclear cells. The V end gives up 1 base and the J end 7 bases, leaving 6 bases in the junction not matched to a gene. From the cysteine through the phenylalanine, the CDR3 covers 13 amino acids. CDR3 DNA is the only sequence kept; it has 39 bases, read in frame from the first base. Taken from the germline V gene (reference sequence), the CDR1 and CDR2 loops are GTSNPN and SVGIG. In the case of this clone: It has no known antigen specificity. Base qualities are not recorded, but no much larger clone differs from it by a single base.

With the immunoSEQ assay, which is a bias-controlled multiplex PCR relying on V- and J-specific primers, TCR beta CDR3 regions were amplified from genomic DNA. A second PCR step added a proprietary barcode and Illumina adapter sequences to the CDR3 amplicons. An Illumina MiSeq instrument was used for sequencing of the CDR3 libraries. Turning to the authors' computational methods: Export and quality control were performed with immunoSEQ Analyzer 3.0, and downstream analyses were performed with R Bioconductor and Immunarch. Only productive rearrangements in the normalized downsampled data set went into calculating the repertoire metrics. Clonotypes larger than 5 templates in the normalized cohort were defined as pathologically expanded. Repertoire diversity was measured with the Inverse Simpson Index. To capture all clonotypes, CMV-specificity analyses were performed on the non-normalized data set. This immuneACCESS table, as held by TCRdb, lists in-frame sequences with V and J called but not all clones. Of the missing ones, under half trace to an unresolved V gene in checked studies; the others have no known cause. V and J calls and clone size are those listed in that table; D and trimming were worked out from the DNA. The sample table lists fewer than 100,000 clones, almost 97% of them with a count of one. The ten top clones hold under 2% of the sample.

The sequence derives from a woman aged 45-59 years with acute myeloid leukemia. Some clones in this sample may be carry-over from other donors' samples. The sample in question was peripheral blood mononuclear cells, obtained before stem cell transplant. The chain is made from TRBV30 and TRBJ2-5; 7 middle bases align to TRBD1. Here the CDR3 is given as CAWSEGARWTQYF. The DNA is TGTGCCTGGAGTGAGGGGGCCCGGTGGACCCAGTACTTC.